The TCR beta chain under discussion was sequenced for a study of T cell repertoires in cytomegalovirus infection. Study context: Evidence of both CMV infection and a matching HLA type came from public TCR beta signatures.

Each CDR3 protein gets one entry after TCRdb re-called the reads with MiXCR. The profile covers 630,000 or so distinct CDR3 sequences, with roughly a quarter appearing a single time and roughly 8% taken by the ten largest. Trimming took 6 bases from V and 3 from J, leaving 18 bases between them. The CDR3 totals 15 residues. Per germline, CDR1 MNHEY and CDR2 SVGEGT. The clonotype comes from a human donor in good health (CMV status not recorded). Some clones in this sample may be carry-over from other donors' samples. The sequenced material came from CD8+ T cells from PBMCs. V is TRBV6-2 or TRBV6-3 and J is TRBJ2-7, with D hard to call. DNA for the CDR3: TGTGCCAGCAGCCTGGGTTCTTTCCTAGACTACGAGCAGTACGTC. It codes for CASSLGSFLDYEQYV.